This T cell receptor beta chain was identified in a study of T cell changes during pregnancy in multiple sclerosis. Germline V gene sequence: CDR1 LNHDA, CDR2 SQIVND (reference sequence). V lost 5 bases and J lost 9; bases outside the gene matches: 4. The CDR3 contains 14 residues. Libraries were prepared by immunoSEQ multiplex PCR; TCRdb keeps only in-frame clonotypes and omits some of them. The table shows 75,000 to 100,000 clones, with 90% to 95% occurring only once. The receptor comes from a female donor in good health, enrolled as a control in a pregnancy study. This chain joins TRBV19 and TRBJ2-1, with TRBD2 identical over 13 bases. This material consisted of peripheral blood, taken after pregnancy. The CDR3 nucleotides read TGTGCCAGTAGTCCCCGGACTAGCGGGGGTGAGCAGTTCTTC. Protein: CASSPRTSGGEQFF. Supplemented by reference TRBV19 and TRBJ2-1, the full variable domain reads DGGITQSPKYLFRKEGQNVTLSCEQNLNHDAMYWYRQDPGQGLRLIYYSQIVNDFQKGDIAEGYSVSREKKESFPLTVTSAQKNPTAFYLCASSPRTSGGEQFFGPGTRLTVL.